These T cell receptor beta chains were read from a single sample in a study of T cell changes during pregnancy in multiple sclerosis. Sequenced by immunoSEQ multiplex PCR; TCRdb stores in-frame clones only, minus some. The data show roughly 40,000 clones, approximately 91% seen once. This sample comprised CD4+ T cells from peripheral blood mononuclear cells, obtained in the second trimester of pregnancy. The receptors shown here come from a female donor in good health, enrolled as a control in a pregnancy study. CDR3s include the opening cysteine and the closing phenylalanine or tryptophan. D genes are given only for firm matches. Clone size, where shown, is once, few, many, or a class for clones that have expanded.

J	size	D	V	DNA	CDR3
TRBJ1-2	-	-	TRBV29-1	TGCAGCGTTGTTCTAGCCCCGGCAACTAACTATGGCTACACCTTC	CSVVLAPATNYGYTF
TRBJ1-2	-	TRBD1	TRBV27	TGTGCCAGCAGTGCCCTCCGGCAGGGGGCTTCTAACTATGGCTACACCTTC	CASSALRQGASNYGYTF
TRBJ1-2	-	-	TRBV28	TGTGCCAGCAGTTTCATCCCACCGGGAGGCTACACCTTC	CASSFIPPGGYTF
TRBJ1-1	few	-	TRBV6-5	TGTGCCAGCAAAGGGGCGGAAAGGGATTTCTTT	CASKGAERDFF
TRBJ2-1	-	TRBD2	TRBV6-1	TGTGCCAGCAGTACTCCTAGCGGGAACAATGAGCAGTTCTTC	CASSTPSGNNEQFF
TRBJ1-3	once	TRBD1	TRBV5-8	TGTGCCAGCAGCAGATCTGACAGGGGTGGAAACACCATATATTTT	CASSRSDRGGNTIYF
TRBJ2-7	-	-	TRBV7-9	TGTGCCAGCAGCCGTGGTGAGGGGGATTCGTACGAGCAGTACTTC	CASSRGEGDSYEQYF
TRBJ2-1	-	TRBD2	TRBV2	TGTGCCAGCAGTGTACTAGCGGGGGCCCTTGGTGAGCAGTTCTTC	CASSVLAGALGEQFF
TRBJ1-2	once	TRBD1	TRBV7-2	TGTGCCAGCAGCTTATGGACAGGGGATAACTATGGCTACACCTTC	CASSLWTGDNYGYTF
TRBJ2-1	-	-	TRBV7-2	TGTGCCAGCAGCTTAGTTTCCGCGGGGGAGCAGTTCTTC	CASSLVSAGEQFF
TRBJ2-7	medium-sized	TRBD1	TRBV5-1	TGCGCCAGCAGCTTGGATGGGACAGGGAAGTACGAGCAGTACTTC	CASSLDGTGKYEQYF
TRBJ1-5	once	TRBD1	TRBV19	TGTGCCAGTACCGGACAGGGAGTTTTAGGCAATCAGCCCCAGCATTTT	CASTGQGVLGNQPQHF
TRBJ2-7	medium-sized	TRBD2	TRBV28	TGTGCCAGCAGTTTTGGTCTAGCGGGAGTCGAGCAGTACTTC	CASSFGLAGVEQYF
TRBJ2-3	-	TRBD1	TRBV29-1	TGCAGCGTGAAACAACCGGGACAGGGGATTACGCAGTATTTT	CSVKQPGQGITQYF
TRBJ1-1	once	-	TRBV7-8	TGTGCCAGCCCTCCGTCCCTGGGCATGAACACTGAAGCTTTCTTT	CASPPSLGMNTEAFF
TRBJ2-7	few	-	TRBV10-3	TGTGCCATCAGTGAGTATGAGGGATACGAGCAGTACTTC	CAISEYEGYEQYF
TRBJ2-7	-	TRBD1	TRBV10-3	TGTGCCATCGCTCAGGGGGCAACCTACGAGCAGTACTTC	CAIAQGATYEQYF
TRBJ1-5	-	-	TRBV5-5	TGTGCCAGCAGCTTAGGGGGTTGGGGTAGCAATCAGCCCCAGCATTTT	CASSLGGWGSNQPQHF
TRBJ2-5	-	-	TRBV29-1	TGCAGCGTGTGCGGGCCCATAGAGACCCAGTACTTC	CSVCGPIETQYF
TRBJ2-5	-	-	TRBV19	TGTGCCAGTAGTAGACCGGAGGTGGAGACCCAGTACTTC	CASSRPEVETQYF
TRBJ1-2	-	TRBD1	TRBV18	TGTGCCAGCTCATCTGCGGGACAGCCAAACTATGGCTACACCTTC	CASSSAGQPNYGYTF
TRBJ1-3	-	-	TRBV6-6	TGTGCCAGCAGAGAGGACAGCCTTGGAAACACCATATATTTT	CASREDSLGNTIYF
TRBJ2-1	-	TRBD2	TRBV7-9	TGTGCCAGCAGCTCGCAAGGAGGTACGGGGGGCTACAATGAGCAGTTCTTC	CASSSQGGTGGYNEQFF
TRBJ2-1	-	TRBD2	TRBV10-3	TGTGCCATCAGTGAGAGGACTAGCGGGAGTGGTGTTGAGCAGTTCTTC	CAISERTSGSGVEQFF
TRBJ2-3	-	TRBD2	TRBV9	TGTGCCAGCAGCGTAAGGACTAGCGGGCTAGGGACAGATACGCAGTATTTT	CASSVRTSGLGTDTQYF
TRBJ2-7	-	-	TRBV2	TGTGCCAGCAGCGCGCCGAAAGCACGCTACGAGCAGTACTTC	CASSAPKARYEQYF
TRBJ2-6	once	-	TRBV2	TGTGCCAGCAGTTTATTCTCTGGGGCCAACGTCCTGACTTTC	CASSLFSGANVLTF
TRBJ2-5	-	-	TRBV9	TGTGCCAGCAGCGTAGGGGAGTGGGAGGCGACCCAGTACTTC	CASSVGEWEATQYF
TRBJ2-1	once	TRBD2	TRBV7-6	TGTGCCAGCAGCAATCAGTGGGGCGGGAGAACCTACAATGAGCAGTTCTTC	CASSNQWGGRTYNEQFF
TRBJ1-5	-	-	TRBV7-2	TGTGCCAGCAGCCTCGCGGGGGGCGGACAGCCCCAGCATTTT	CASSLAGGGQPQHF
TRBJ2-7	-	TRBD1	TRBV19	TGTGCCAGTTCGGACAGGCTCGCCTACGAGCAGTACTTC	CASSDRLAYEQYF
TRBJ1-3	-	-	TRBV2	TGTGCCAGCAGCGAACTACGGGGAGGGGGAAACACCATATATTTT	CASSELRGGGNTIYF
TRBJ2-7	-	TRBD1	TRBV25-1	TGTGCCAGCAGTGAGGGACAGGCAGCTTCCTACGAGCAGTACTTC	CASSEGQAASYEQYF
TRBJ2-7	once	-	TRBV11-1	TGTGCCAGCAGCTTAGCGCGATTTGGACAGTACGAGCAGTACTTC	CASSLARFGQYEQYF
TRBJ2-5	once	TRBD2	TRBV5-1	TGCGCCAGCAGCTTCGCAGCGGGGGGGCCTGCCCAGTACTTC	CASSFAAGGPAQYF
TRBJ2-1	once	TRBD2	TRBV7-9	TGTGCCAGCAGCTCTACTACTAGCGGGAGGATTGAGCAGTTCTTC	CASSSTTSGRIEQFF
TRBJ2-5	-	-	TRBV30	TGTGCCTGGAGGTGGTGGGCCGCTCAAGAGACCCAGTACTTC	CAWRWWAAQETQYF
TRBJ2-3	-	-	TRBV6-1	TGTGCCAGCAAGGTAGGGGGGGTCACAGATACGCAGTATTTT	CASKVGGVTDTQYF
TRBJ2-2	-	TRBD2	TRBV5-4	TGTGCCAGCAGCTCGAGACTAGCGGGAGGGGGACGGGAGCTGTTTTTT	CASSSRLAGGGRELFF
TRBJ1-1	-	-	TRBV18	TGTGCCAGCTCACCACGGACGATCCAGGGGAAAAGTGGCACTGAAGCTTTCTTT	CASSPRTIQGKSGTEAFF
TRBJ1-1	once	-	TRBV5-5	TGTGCCAGCAGCCCGGGGCGGGGGAGGGGCACTGAAGCTTTCTTT	CASSPGRGRGTEAFF
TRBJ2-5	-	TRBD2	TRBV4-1	TGCGCCAGCAGCCAAGAATGGGGGGGGAGCCAAGAGACCCAGTACTTC	CASSQEWGGSQETQYF
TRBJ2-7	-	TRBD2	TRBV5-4	TGTGCCAGCAGCTTGGGTACCGGGACTAGCGCGACCTACGAGCAGTACTTC	CASSLGTGTSATYEQYF
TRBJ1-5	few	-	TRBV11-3	TGTGCCAGCAGCTTTGGAGGGGCTCTAGATCGTAGCAATCAGCCCCAGCATTTT	CASSFGGALDRSNQPQHF
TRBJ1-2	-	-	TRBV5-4	TGTGCCAGCAGCCCAGGGCAGGTTCGCAATTATGGCTACACCTTC	CASSPGQVRNYGYTF
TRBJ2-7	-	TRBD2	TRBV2	TGTGCCAGCGGGCTAGCGGGAATTGAGCAGTACTTC	CASGLAGIEQYF
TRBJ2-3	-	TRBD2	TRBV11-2	TGTGCCAGCAGCCCTCCCAAAGGCCGGGGGGGCGCAGATACGCAGTATTTT	CASSPPKGRGGADTQYF
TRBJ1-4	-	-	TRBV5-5	TGTGCCAGCAGCGTATCAAGGACAAACGGGTATGAAAAACTGTTTTTT	CASSVSRTNGYEKLFF
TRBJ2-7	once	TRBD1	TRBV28	TGTGCCAGCATGGTAGGGACAGGGCGCAACGAGCAGTACTTC	CASMVGTGRNEQYF
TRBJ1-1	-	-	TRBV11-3	TGTGCCAGCAGCTTAGTGTGGGAGACTGAAGCTTTCTTT	CASSLVWETEAFF